This TCR beta chain derives from a study of T cell responses to AZD1222 COVID-19 vaccine. Points on this clone: Its antigen is unidentified.

Here immunoSEQ multiplex PCR was the method, and the copy in TCRdb shows in-frame clones only, minus some. In the table there are approximately 200,000 clones, around 87% of which are singletons. Whole-study results and caveats: Dominant at 160-218 and 743-854, vaccine-associated CD4 TCRs also spanned spike. Spike-specific TCR breadth and depth were elevated following two AZD1222 doses. There were mostly white British donors and more females than males, and clonal diversity was possibly underestimated. Only a handful of AZD1222 recipients tested seropositive at baseline.

The V gene's germline CDR1 is MDHEN and CDR2 SYDVKM. CDR3 length: 16 residues. Deletions cut 3 bases from V and 2 bases from J, with 14 bases between. The sample consisted of peripheral blood, taken on day 0 of MenACWY control vaccination. The TCR comes from an adult in good health. This chain connects TRBV28 to TRBJ2-1; D unresolved. CDR3 in amino acids: CASSFSGLDAYNEQFF. In DNA form, the CDR3 reads TGTGCCAGCAGTTTTAGTGGTCTAGACGCCTACAATGAGCAGTTCTTC.